These 10 T cell receptor beta chains were all obtained from the same sample, sequenced in a study of blood T cells in healthy people across ages. Then a second PCR, running about 6 to 12 cycles, was carried out with a sample-barcoded 5' primer and a J-beta primer mix. TCRdb recomputed calls from the 5' RACE reads with MiXCR, one row per CDR3 protein. The sample holds around 750,000 distinct CDR3 sequences; 53% are singletons and the top ten take around 41%. The sequenced material came from blood. The receptor set was obtained from an elderly man in good health.

This clonotype was seen a few times. V gene TRBV5-1 combines with J gene TRBJ2-7; 9 nucleotides line up with TRBD2. The CDR3 totals 17 residues. The ends lost 4 bases at V and 4 bases at J; junction bases unmatched: 15. The germline V gene has CDR1 SGHRS and CDR2 YFSETQ. The CDR3 sequence is CASSPNVAGGLSYEQYF. In nucleotides, the CDR3 is TGCGCCAGCAGCCCCAACGTCGCGGGAGGGCTCTCATACGAGCAGTACTTC.

V gene TRBV7-9 combines with J gene TRBJ2-1, with TRBD1 identical over 7 bases. J was trimmed by 4 bases and V by 5 bases; bases with no gene match: 5. Per the germline V gene, CDR1 is SEHNR and CDR2 is FQNEAQ (reference sequence). CDR3 length: 14 amino acids. In DNA form, the CDR3 reads TGTGCCAGCAGCGGACGGGACAGATACAATGAGCAGTTCTTC. Translation: CASSGRDRYNEQFF.

This clonotype was observed a handful of times. The chain uses TRBV3-1 and TRBJ2-3, with 13 bases identical to TRBD2. This CDR3 is built from 16 residues. The V segment lost 6 bases and the J segment 6 bases; nucleotides outside the gene matches: 9. Germline CDR1 is LGHDT and CDR2 is YNNKEL (reference sequence). The CDR3 nucleotides are TGTGCCAGCAGAAAGGGACTAGCGGGATTTGTCGATACGCAGTATTTT. It is translated as CASRKGLAGFVDTQYF.

This clonotype was seen ten or more times. Here the CDR3 DNA reads TGTGCCAGCGGACCGGGACAGGGGTCCTCACCCCTCCACTTT. Translating gives CASGPGQGSSPLHF. This chain uses TRBV6-6 with TRBJ1-6, with 10 bases matching TRBD1. CDR3 length: 14 amino acids. Germline CDR1 is MNHNY and CDR2 is SVGAGI (reference sequence). With 8 bases clipped from V and 10 bases from J, the junction kept 8 bases outside the gene matches.

The chain employs TRBV4-1 and TRBJ2-5, with D perhaps TRBD2 (5 bases). CDR1 is MGHRA, CDR2 YSYEKL, per germline. Trimming removed 2 bases from V and 5 bases from J, with 9 bases in between. This CDR3 has 13 amino acids. The CDR3 is CASSQWRMETQYF. The CDR3 nucleotides read TGCGCCAGCAGCCAATGGAGGATGGAGACCCAGTACTTC.

The chain is built from TRBV15 and TRBJ2-5; D gene uncertain. From germline, CDR1 is LNHNV and CDR2 YYDKDF (reference sequence). This CDR3 has 14 amino acids. V was trimmed by 0 bases and J by 5 bases, leaving 10 bases between them. The CDR3 DNA reads TGTGCCACCAGCAGAGATCGGGTGCAGGAGACCCAGTACTTC. Its translation: CATSRDRVQETQYF. Variable domain in full (rest from reference TRBV15 and TRBJ2-5): DAMVIQNPRYQVTQFGKPVTLSCSQTLNHNVMYWYQQKSSQAPKLLFHYYDKDFNNEADTPDNFQSRRPNTSFCFLDIRSPGLGDTAMYLCATSRDRVQETQYFGPGTRLLVL.

The chain employs TRBV2 and TRBJ2-7; D remains unclear. V lost 4 bases to trimming and J lost 4 bases, with 17 bases between them. CDR1 SNHLY and CDR2 FYNNEI come from the germline V gene. The CDR3 has 15 residues. CDR3 DNA: TGTGCCAGCAGTGCCTTTGTTTCATTGGGTTACGAGCAGTACTTC. Its translation is CASSAFVSLGYEQYF.

This chain links TRBV20-1 with TRBJ2-7; 8 bases fit TRBD1. V shed 3 bases, J shed 3 bases, and the junction held 7 bases outside the gene matches. The CDR3 loop spans 14 amino acids. CDR1 is DFQATT, CDR2 SNEGSKA, per germline (reference sequence). CDR3 in amino acids: CSASGGQGDYEQYF. As DNA, the CDR3 is TGCAGTGCTAGTGGAGGACAGGGCGACTACGAGCAGTACTTC.

The chain couples TRBV27 to TRBJ2-1; 10 nucleotides align to TRBD1. The CDR3 totals 12 residues. V lost 2 bases, J lost 14 bases, and 3 bases stayed unmatched. Germline-derived CDR1 and CDR2 are MNHEY and SMNVEV (reference sequence). CDR3 in amino acids: CASSLVGQGKFF. CDR3 DNA: TGTGCCAGCAGTTTAGTGGGACAGGGGAAGTTCTTC.

This clonotype showed up many times. CDR3 sequence reads: CASSPGSSYEQYF. The DNA of the CDR3 is TGTGCCAGCTCACCCGGGAGCTCCTACGAGCAGTACTTC. This chain connects TRBV18 to TRBJ2-7, with D maybe TRBD2 (6 bases). The CDR3 is made up of 13 amino acids. Trimming pared 3 bases from V and 0 bases from J, leaving 6 bases between. The germline V gene has CDR1 KGHSH and CDR2 LQKENI.